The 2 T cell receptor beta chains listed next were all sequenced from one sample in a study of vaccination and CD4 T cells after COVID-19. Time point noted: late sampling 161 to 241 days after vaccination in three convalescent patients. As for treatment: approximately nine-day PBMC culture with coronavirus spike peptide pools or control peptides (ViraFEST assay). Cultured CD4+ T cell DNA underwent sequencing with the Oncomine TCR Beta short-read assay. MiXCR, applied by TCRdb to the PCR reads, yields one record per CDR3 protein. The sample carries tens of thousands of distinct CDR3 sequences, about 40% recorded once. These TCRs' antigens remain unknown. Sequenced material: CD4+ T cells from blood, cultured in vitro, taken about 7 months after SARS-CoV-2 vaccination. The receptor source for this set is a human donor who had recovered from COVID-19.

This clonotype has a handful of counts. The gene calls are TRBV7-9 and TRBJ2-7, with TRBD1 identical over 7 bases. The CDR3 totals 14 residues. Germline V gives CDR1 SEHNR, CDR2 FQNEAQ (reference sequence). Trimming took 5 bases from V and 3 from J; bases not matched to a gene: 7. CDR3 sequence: CASSTLGQHYEQYF. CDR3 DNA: TGTGCCAGCAGCACCCTGGGACAGCACTACGAGCAGTACTTC.

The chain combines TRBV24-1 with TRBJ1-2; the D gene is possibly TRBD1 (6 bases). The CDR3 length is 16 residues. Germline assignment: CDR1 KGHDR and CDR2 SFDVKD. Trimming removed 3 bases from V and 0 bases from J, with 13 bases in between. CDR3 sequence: CATSDKQGRANYGYTF. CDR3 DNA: TGTGCCACCAGTGATAAACAGGGACGTGCTAACTATGGCTACACCTTC.